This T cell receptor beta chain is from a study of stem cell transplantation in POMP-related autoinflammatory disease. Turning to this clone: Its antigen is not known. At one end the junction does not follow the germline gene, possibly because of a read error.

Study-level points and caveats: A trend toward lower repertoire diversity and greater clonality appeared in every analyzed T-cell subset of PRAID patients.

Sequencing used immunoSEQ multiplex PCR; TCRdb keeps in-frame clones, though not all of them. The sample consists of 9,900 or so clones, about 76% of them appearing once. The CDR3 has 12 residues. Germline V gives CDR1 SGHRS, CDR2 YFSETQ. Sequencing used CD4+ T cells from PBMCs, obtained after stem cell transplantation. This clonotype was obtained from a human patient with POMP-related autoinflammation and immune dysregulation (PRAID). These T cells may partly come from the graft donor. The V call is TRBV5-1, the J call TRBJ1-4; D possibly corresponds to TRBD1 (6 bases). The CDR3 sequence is CACRGDHEKLFF. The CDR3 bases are TGCGCCTGCAGGGGCGACCATGAAAAACTGTTTTTT.